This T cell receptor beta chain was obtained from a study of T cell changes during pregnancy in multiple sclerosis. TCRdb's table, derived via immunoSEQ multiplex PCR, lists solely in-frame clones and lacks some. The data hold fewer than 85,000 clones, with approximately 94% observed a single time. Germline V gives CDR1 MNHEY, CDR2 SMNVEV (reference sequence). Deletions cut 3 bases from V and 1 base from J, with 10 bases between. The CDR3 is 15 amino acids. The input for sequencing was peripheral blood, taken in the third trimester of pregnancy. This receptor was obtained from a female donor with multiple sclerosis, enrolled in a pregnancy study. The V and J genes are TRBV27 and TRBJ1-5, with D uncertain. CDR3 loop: CASSFGERSNQPQHF. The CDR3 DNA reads TGTGCCAGCAGTTTCGGCGAGAGGAGCAATCAGCCCCAGCATTTT.